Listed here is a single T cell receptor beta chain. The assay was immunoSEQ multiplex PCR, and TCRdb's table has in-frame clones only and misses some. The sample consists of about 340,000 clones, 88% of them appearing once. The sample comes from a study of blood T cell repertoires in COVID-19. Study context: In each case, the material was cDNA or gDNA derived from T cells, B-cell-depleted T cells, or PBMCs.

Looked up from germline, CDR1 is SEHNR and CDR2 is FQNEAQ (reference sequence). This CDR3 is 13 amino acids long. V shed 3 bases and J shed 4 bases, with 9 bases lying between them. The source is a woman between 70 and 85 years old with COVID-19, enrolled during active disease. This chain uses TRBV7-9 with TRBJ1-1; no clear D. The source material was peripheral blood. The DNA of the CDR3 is TGTGCCAGCAGCTTCGGCGGAGGCACTGAAGCTTTCTTT. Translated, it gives CASSFGGGTEAFF.